The clone carrying this T cell receptor beta chain was observed once. Assay used: immunoSEQ multiplex PCR; TCRdb lists only in-frame clones, some missing. The data show about 220,000 clones, with roughly four fifths seen just once and about 5.3% held by the top ten. This entry is derived from a study of blood T cell repertoires in COVID-19. Study as a whole: The analysed material was cDNA or gDNA that came from T cells, B-cell-depleted T cells, or PBMCs.

The germline V gene encodes CDR1 ENHRY and CDR2 SYGVKD. Between the trimmed V and J ends, which lost 4 bases and 3 bases, there was a span of 16 bases. This CDR3 has 16 amino acids. The TCR comes from a woman between 50 and 59 years old who had been exposed to COVID-19. The V and J genes are TRBV10-3 and TRBJ1-5; a weak D match, TRBD1 (5 bases). Specimen: PBMCs or T cells enriched from blood (not recorded which). The CDR3 reads CAISGSDLGANQPQHF. CDR3 DNA: TGTGCCATCAGTGGATCGGATTTAGGGGCCAATCAGCCCCAGCATTTT.